This TCR beta chain is drawn from a study of vaccination and CD4 T cells after COVID-19 (dated by TCRdb to the early 2020s). Regarding the research as a whole: Convalescent patients had a positive SARS-CoV-2 result on nasal swab PCR, and of these patients, some 10 had mild disease and one had severe disease. Post-COVID blood samples were collected from convalescent patients a median of roughly 100 days after diagnosis, with a range of about 30 to 161 days. In around nine COVID-19 convalescent patients and a handful of infection-naive healthy vaccine recipients, the spike-specific CD4+ TCR repertoire before mRNA vaccination was compared with the repertoire after mRNA vaccination. Each participant got two doses of either the Pfizer-BioNTech BNT162b2 vaccine (n=8) or the Moderna mRNA-1273 vaccine (n=2). For three convalescent patients, samples were collected at an early post-vaccination timepoint (day 14) as well as at a late post-vaccination timepoint (days 161 to 241). Post-vaccine blood samples were collected a median of around 70 days after the second vaccine dose, ranging from about 12 to 241 days. In the convalescent cohort there were six males and four females, among whom were two Hispanic individuals, seven Caucasians, two Asians and one multiracial person. The paper as a whole reports these results and caveats: Relatively few convalescent patients were included in the study, and early timepoints after natural infection were not analyzed. The median number of SARS-CoV-2-reactive clonotypes rose from 20 to 25 after infection to a few dozen after vaccination, but the change was not significant. Of the vaccine-specific clones found in convalescent patients, nearly all (304 of 307) were mono-reactive for SARS-CoV-2 spike instead of being cross-reactive with common cold coronaviruses. Among the post-vaccine SARS-CoV-2-reactive clones in convalescent patients, a median 86.3% showed up only after vaccination, which suggests vaccine-specific priming.

CDR1 and CDR2 (MNHEY, SVGAGI) derive from the germline V gene. The CDR3 covers 15 residues, taking in both the cysteine and the phenylalanine. The read is trimmed to its CDR3 DNA, 45 bases read in frame from base 1. V loses 2 bases, J loses 0 bases, and the germline ends lie 11 bases apart. Notes on this clonotype: Its antigen is still unknown. Per-base quality was not reported, and no clone a single base away is much larger than it.

Explained via the paper, the time point label denotes: late sampling 161 to 241 days after vaccination in a few convalescent patients. Positive SARS-CoV-2 PCR tests in the convalescent patients dated from March to December 2020, before Alpha, Beta and Delta variants emerged in the United States. Ficoll-Paque Plus gradient centrifugation was used to isolate PBMCs from whole blood, and the isolated PBMCs were then either used fresh or cryopreserved at -140C. Library method: PCR. The sequencer was an Illumina iSeq 100. The authors' analysis ran thus. Non-productive sequences were removed, and CDR3s that did not start with C, did not end with F or W, or were shorter than 7 amino acids were discarded. Similarity between CDR3 sequences was evaluated in R version 3.6.1 using Levenshtein distances (stringdist) and unrooted phylogenetic trees (ape). The public sequencing data were trimmed at Q25 with fastp and processed into clonotypes with MiXCR by TCRdb, which kept only in-frame beta chains. Under each unique CDR3 protein, matching rows form one entry showing the most common genes and DNA. TCRdb, not the authors, supplied the V and J calls. This sample comprises around 37,000 distinct CDR3 sequences, more than 35% of them detected only once. The ten largest clonotypes hold 5.8% of the sample.

This receptor was identified in a human donor who had recovered from COVID-19. The sequence joins TRBV6-5 to TRBJ2-7, with a tentative D call of TRBD1 or TRBD2, each matching 5 bases. Here the sequenced sample was CD4+ T cells from blood, taken about 7 months after SARS-CoV-2 vaccination. The nucleotide sequence reads as follows: TGTGCCAGCAGTTACGCGCAAGGGACCTCCTACGAGCAGTACTTC. The translation is CASSYAQGTSYEQYF.